The clone carrying this T cell receptor (beta chain) is a singleton in its sample. One end of the junction does not line up with germline, which may come from a read error. Germline loops: CDR1 SGHRS, CDR2 YFSETQ. The length of the CDR3 is 15 residues. This entry is derived from a study of control samples from healthy donors and cancer patients. Using immunoSEQ multiplex PCR, the repertoire was profiled, and TCRdb retains in-frame clones only, with some absent. The sample consists of about 29,000 clones, 87% of them appearing once. This sequence originates from a female donor with melanoma. Sequenced material: formalin-fixed, paraffin-embedded tissue. The V and J genes are TRBV5-1 and TRBJ1-1; D ambiguous. The CDR3 region is CASSSAQVANTEAFF. CDR3 DNA sequence: TGTGCCAGCAGCTCCGCCCAAGTCGCGAACACTGAAGCTTTCTTT.